The 8 T cell receptor beta chains given below trace back to one sample, sequenced in a study of CD8+ T cells in alopecia areata. Following extraction, RNA underwent reverse transcription to cDNA, which served as the sequencing template. Generated by immunoSEQ multiplex PCR, the TCRdb table keeps only in-frame clones and is missing some. The sample carries fewer than 250,000 clones, around 43% recorded once. Treatment denoted: oral pan-JAK inhibitor, 5-10 mg twice daily. This material consisted of CD4+ T cells sorted from blood, taken at approximately week 36, from a patient treated with tofacitinib. The source of these receptors is a human donor with alopecia areata.

The CDR3 is CAWALAGANYGYTF. The CDR3 coding sequence is TGTGCCTGGGCCCTGGCAGGGGCTAACTATGGCTACACCTTC. The V gene is TRBV30, the J gene TRBJ1-2; TRBD1 might be the D (6 bases). CDR3 size: 14 residues. Trimming shortened V by 5 bases and J by 0 bases, and 13 bases separated the two germline ends. Germline-derived CDR1 and CDR2 are GTSNPN and SVGIG (reference sequence). The variable domain in full, completed from reference TRBV30 and TRBJ1-2, reads SQTIHQWPATLVQPVGSPLSLECTVEGTSNPNLYWYRQAAGRGLQLLFYSVGIGQISSEVPQNLSASRPQDRQFILSSKKLLLSDSGFYLCAWALAGANYGYTFGSGTRLTVV.

This clone was seen only once. The chain is built from TRBV5-4 and TRBJ2-5; D possibly uses TRBD1 or TRBD2 (5 bases each). V lost 5 bases and J lost 2, with 19 bases in between. The CDR3 is 16 amino acids. Germline V lookup: CDR1 SGHNT, CDR2 YYREEE (reference sequence). The CDR3 DNA reads TGTGCCAGCAGAGCTTGGGTCCCGGGACGTCAAGAGACCCAGTACTTC. Translation: CASRAWVPGRQETQYF.

In DNA, the CDR3 is TGTGCCAGTAGTATGGTTGGGAGGGGCTACACCTTC. Residues: CASSMVGRGYTF. V usage is TRBV19 and J usage is TRBJ1-2, with D hard to call. This CDR3 is 12 amino acids long. Germline lookup yields CDR1 LNHDA and CDR2 SQIVND (reference sequence). V was trimmed by 3 bases and J by 8 bases, leaving 10 bases between them. The full variable domain, rest sourced from reference TRBV19 and TRBJ1-2, is DGGITQSPKYLFRKEGQNVTLSCEQNLNHDAMYWYRQDPGQGLRLIYYSQIVNDFQKGDIAEGYSVSREKKESFPLTVTSAQKNPTAFYLCASSMVGRGYTFGSGTRLTVV.

The sample holds many counts of this clone. V and J are TRBV7-9 and TRBJ2-7; tentative D call: TRBD1 (6 bases). The CDR3 runs 14 residues. The V end was cut by 5 bases, the J end by 6 bases, with 17 bases between. The germline gives CDR1 SEHNR, CDR2 FQNEAQ (reference sequence). CDR3 coding DNA: TGTGCCAGCAGCCCTGACAGGAGTTTCGTCGAGCAGTACTTC. It yields the protein CASSPDRSFVEQYF. The complete variable domain, with remaining parts taken from reference TRBV7-9 and TRBJ2-7, reads DTGVSQNPRHKITKRGQNVTFRCDPISEHNRLYWYRQTLGQGPEFLTYFQNEAQLEKSRLLSDRFSAERPKGSFSTLEIQRTEQGDSAMYLCASSPDRSFVEQYFGPGTRLTVT.

The chain is built from TRBV5-1 and TRBJ2-7; 11 positions agree with TRBD2. The germline V gene has CDR1 SGHRS and CDR2 YFSETQ. V gave up 0 bases and J gave up 7 bases; unmatched junction bases: 6. This CDR3 comprises 15 residues. CDR3 residues: CASSLAASGRSEQYF. CDR3 DNA: TGCGCCAGCAGCTTGGCGGCTAGCGGGAGGAGTGAGCAGTACTTC.

The chain employs TRBV25-1 and TRBJ2-2, with D perhaps matching TRBD1 or TRBD2 (5 bases each). The CDR3 spans 14 residues. V dropped 4 bases and J dropped 4 bases, with 10 bases sitting between them. Germline lookup yields CDR1 MGHDK and CDR2 SYGVNS. CDR3 amino acids: CASSGPGATGELFF. The CDR3 bases are TGTGCCAGCAGTGGCCCCGGGGCCACCGGGGAGCTGTTTTTT.

The table lists this clone with a few counts. The chain is built from TRBV4-3 and TRBJ2-2; D uncertain. The CDR3 has 14 amino acids. Germline loops: CDR1 LGHNA, CDR2 YSLEER. V gave up 0 bases and J gave up 7 bases, with 9 bases separating them. The CDR3 here is CASSQDRLVGELFF. The CDR3 region has the DNA TGCGCCAGCAGCCAAGATAGGCTAGTCGGGGAGCTGTTTTTT.

The chain joins TRBV23-1 to TRBJ2-7; 10 bases fit TRBD2. TRBV23-1 is designated an ORF whose function remains uncertain. V lost 10 bases and J lost 0; bases outside the gene matches: 18. The CDR3 has 18 residues. The CDR3 protein is CATSPRGTSGIHSYEQYF. The DNA of the CDR3 is TGCGCCACCTCCCCCCGGGGTACTAGCGGGATACACTCCTACGAGCAGTACTTC.